This TCR beta chain comes out of a study of T cells of healthy individuals. TCRdb redid the calling of the 5' RACE reads with MiXCR, one entry per CDR3 protein. The sample has tens of thousands of distinct CDR3 sequences, about 5% seen once. The CDR3 is 14 residues long. Trimming pared 0 bases from V and 2 bases from J, leaving 8 bases between. The V gene's germline CDR1 is ENHRY and CDR2 SYGVKD. This clonotype was found many times. This chain uses TRBV10-3 with TRBJ2-7; tentative D call: TRBD2 (5 bases). This clonotype was obtained from a female donor in good health. As DNA, the CDR3 is TGTGCCATCAGTGAGTCCATGAGGGCCTACGAGCAGTACTTC. Protein sequence: CAISESMRAYEQYF.